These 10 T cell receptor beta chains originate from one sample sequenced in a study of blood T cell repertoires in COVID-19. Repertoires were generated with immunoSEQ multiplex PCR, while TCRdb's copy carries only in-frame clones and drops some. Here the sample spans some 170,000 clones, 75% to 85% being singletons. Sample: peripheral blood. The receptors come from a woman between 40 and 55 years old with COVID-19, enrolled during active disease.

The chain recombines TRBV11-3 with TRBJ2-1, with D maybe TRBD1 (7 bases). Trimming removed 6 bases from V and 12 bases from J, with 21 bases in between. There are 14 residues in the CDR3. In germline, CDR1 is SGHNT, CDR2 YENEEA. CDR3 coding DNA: TGTGCCAGCAGTCCCGGGACAGCCCTGGAGGGGCAGTTCTTC. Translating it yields CASSPGTALEGQFF.

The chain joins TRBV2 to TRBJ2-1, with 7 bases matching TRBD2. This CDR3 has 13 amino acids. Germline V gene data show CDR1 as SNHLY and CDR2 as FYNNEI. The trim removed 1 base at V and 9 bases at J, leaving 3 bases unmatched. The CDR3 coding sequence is TGTGCCAGCAGTGAAGGGGGGGGATCTGAGCAGTTCTTC. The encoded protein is CASSEGGGSEQFF.

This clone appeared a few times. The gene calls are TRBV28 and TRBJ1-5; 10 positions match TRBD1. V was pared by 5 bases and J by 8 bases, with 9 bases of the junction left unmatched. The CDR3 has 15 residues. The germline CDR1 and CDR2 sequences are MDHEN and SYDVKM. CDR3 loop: CASSIGTGVGKPQHF. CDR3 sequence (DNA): TGTGCCAGCAGTATAGGGACAGGGGTTGGTAAGCCCCAGCATTTT.

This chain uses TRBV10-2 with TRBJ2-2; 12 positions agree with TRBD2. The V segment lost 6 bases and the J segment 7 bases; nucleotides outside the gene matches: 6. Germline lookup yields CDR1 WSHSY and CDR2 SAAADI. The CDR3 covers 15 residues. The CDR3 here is CASRTSGSSGGELFF. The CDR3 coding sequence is TGCGCCAGCAGGACTAGCGGGAGCTCTGGCGGGGAGCTGTTTTTT.

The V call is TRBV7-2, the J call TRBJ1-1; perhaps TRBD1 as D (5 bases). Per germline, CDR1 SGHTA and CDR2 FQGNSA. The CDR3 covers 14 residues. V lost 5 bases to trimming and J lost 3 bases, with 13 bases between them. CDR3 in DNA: TGTGCCAGCAGCCTTCCAGGGTTCTACACTGAAGCTTTCTTT. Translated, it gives CASSLPGFYTEAFF.

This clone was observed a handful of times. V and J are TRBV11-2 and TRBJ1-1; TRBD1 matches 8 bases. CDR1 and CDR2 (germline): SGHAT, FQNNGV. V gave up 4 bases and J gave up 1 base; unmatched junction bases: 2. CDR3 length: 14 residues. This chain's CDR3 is CASSYGTGNTEAFF. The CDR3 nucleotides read TGTGCCAGCAGCTACGGGACAGGGAACACTGAAGCTTTCTTT.

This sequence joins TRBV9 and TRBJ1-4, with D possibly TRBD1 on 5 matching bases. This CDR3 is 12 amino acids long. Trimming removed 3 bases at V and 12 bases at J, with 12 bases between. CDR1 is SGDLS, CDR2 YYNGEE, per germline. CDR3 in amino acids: CASSALGGQLFF. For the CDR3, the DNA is TGTGCCAGCAGCGCCCTGGGGGGACAACTGTTTTTT.

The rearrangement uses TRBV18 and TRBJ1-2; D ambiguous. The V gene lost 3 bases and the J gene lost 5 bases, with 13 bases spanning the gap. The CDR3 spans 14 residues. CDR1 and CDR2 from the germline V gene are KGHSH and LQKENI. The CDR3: CASSPTRNDYGYTF. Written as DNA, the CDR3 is TGTGCCAGCTCACCGACAAGAAACGATTATGGCTACACCTTC.

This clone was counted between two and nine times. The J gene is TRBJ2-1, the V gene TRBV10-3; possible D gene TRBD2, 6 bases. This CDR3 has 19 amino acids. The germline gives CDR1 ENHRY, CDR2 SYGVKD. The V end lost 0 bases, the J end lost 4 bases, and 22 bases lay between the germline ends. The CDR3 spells CAISESTPEEGDLYNEQFF. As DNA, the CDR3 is TGTGCCATCAGTGAGTCGACTCCGGAGGAGGGTGACCTTTACAATGAGCAGTTCTTC.

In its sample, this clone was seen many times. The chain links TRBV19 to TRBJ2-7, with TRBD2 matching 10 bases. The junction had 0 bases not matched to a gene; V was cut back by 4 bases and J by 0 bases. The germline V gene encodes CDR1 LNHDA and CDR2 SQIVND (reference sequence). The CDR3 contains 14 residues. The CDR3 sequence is CASSTSGSSYEQYF. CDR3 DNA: TGTGCCAGTAGTACTAGCGGGAGCTCCTACGAGCAGTACTTC.